A single sample gave rise to the 25 T cell receptor beta chains below, sequenced in a study of control samples from healthy donors and cancer patients. Data came from immunoSEQ multiplex PCR; TCRdb stores just in-frame clones and leaves some out. The sample holds roughly 180,000 clones, 80% to 95% seen once. The sequencing sample was made of blood. The receptors stem from a woman between 35 and 50 years old in good health.

The V call is TRBV11-3, the J call TRBJ2-1, with D possibly being TRBD1 (5 bases). Trimming pared 6 bases from V and 9 bases from J, leaving 9 bases between. CDR3 length: 11 residues. Germline lookup yields CDR1 SGHNT and CDR2 YENEEA. The CDR3 reads CASRGLGEQFF. The CDR3 nucleotides read TGTGCCAGCAGGGGGCTGGGTGAGCAGTTCTTC.

The chain carries TRBV5-6 and TRBJ2-7; 8 nucleotides line up with TRBD1. J lost 7 bases, V lost 4 bases, and 13 bases had no gene match. The CDR3 covers 15 residues. CDR1 and CDR2 from the germline V gene are SGHDT and YYEEEE. Written as DNA, the CDR3 is TGTGCCAGCAGCCCCAACGGCAGGGGGCCAAGTGAGCAGTACTTC. Translated, it gives CASSPNGRGPSEQYF. Full variable domain (rest looked up from reference TRBV5-6 and TRBJ2-7): DAGVTQSPTHLIKTRGQQVTLRCSPKSGHDTVSWYQQALGQGPQFIFQYYEEEERQRGNFPDRFSGHQFPNYSSELNVNALLLGDSALYLCASSPNGRGPSEQYFGPGTRLTVT.

This clone appeared once. The same CDR3 also results from other DNA sequences found in this sample. V gene TRBV5-4 combines with J gene TRBJ2-3, with D possibly called TRBD1 or TRBD2 (6 bases each). The CDR3 contains 13 residues. CDR1 SGHNT and CDR2 YYREEE come from the germline V gene (reference sequence). Deletions cut 4 bases from V and 4 bases from J, with 10 bases between. The CDR3 bases are TGTGCCAGCAGCCCCGGGGGCCCAGATACGCAGTATTTT. It yields the protein CASSPGGPDTQYF.

The chain couples TRBV2 to TRBJ1-4; 9 nucleotides align to TRBD1. Looked up from germline, CDR1 is SNHLY and CDR2 is FYNNEI. The J segment lost 5 bases and the V segment lost 5 bases, leaving 9 bases of the junction unmatched. The CDR3 runs to 16 residues. CDR3 bases: TGTGCCAGCAGTCGGACAGGGGAAGGGGTGAATGAAAAACTGTTTTTT. It specifies CASSRTGEGVNEKLFF.

The rearrangement links TRBV7-6 to TRBJ2-5; the match to TRBD2 covers 7 bases. Unmatched junction bases numbered 7, after V lost 1 base and J lost 2 bases. Germline V CDR1 and CDR2: SGHVS, FNYEAQ. The CDR3 is made up of 16 amino acids. CDR3 in DNA: TGTGCCAGCAGCTTAGGGTGGGCGGGGGAGCAAGAGACCCAGTACTTC. It translates to CASSLGWAGEQETQYF. The whole variable domain, remainder taken from reference TRBV7-6 and TRBJ2-5, is GAGVSQSPRYKVTKRGQDVALRCDPISGHVSLYWYRQALGQGPEFLTYFNYEAQQDKSGLPNDRFSAERPEGSISTLTIQRTEQRDSAMYRCASSLGWAGEQETQYFGPGTRLLVL.

This rearrangement joins TRBV2 to TRBJ2-1; D unresolved. Germline lookup yields CDR1 SNHLY and CDR2 FYNNEI. The CDR3 spans 15 residues. Deletions cut 3 bases from V and 0 bases from J, with 9 bases between. The CDR3 bases are TGTGCCAGCAGTGATAAACATAACTCCTACAATGAGCAGTTCTTC. Translation: CASSDKHNSYNEQFF.

This chain links TRBV27 with TRBJ1-5; no definite D call. V shed 2 bases and J shed 6 bases, with 8 bases lying between them. CDR3 length: 13 residues. The germline CDR1 and CDR2 sequences are MNHEY and SMNVEV (reference sequence). CDR3 amino acids: CASSLAVAQPQHF. DNA for the CDR3: TGTGCCAGCAGTTTAGCCGTCGCTCAGCCCCAGCATTTT.

V gene TRBV6-6 combines with J gene TRBJ1-1; 9 bases align to TRBD1. From germline, CDR1 is MNHNY and CDR2 SVGAGI (reference sequence). Trimming at V came to 6 bases and at J to 5 bases, leaving 7 bases not matched to a gene. The CDR3 covers 14 residues. The DNA of the CDR3 is TGTGCCAGCAGGGACAGGGGTGAGCGGACTGAAGCTTTCTTT. Translated: CASRDRGERTEAFF.

This chain links TRBV6-6 with TRBJ1-2; perhaps TRBD1 as D (5 bases). Germline lookup yields CDR1 MNHNY and CDR2 SVGAGI (reference sequence). CDR3 length equals 13 residues. Trimming shortened V by 11 bases and J by 2 bases, and 15 bases separated the two germline ends. CDR3: CASRGDLNYGYTF. DNA for the CDR3: TGTGCCTCGCGAGGGGATTTAAACTATGGCTACACCTTC.

This clone appeared a few times. The chain carries TRBV2 and TRBJ1-2; D unresolved. The CDR3 runs to 11 residues. CDR1 SNHLY and CDR2 FYNNEI come from the germline V gene. V lost 8 bases, J lost 4 bases, and 8 bases lay in between. CDR3 bases: TGTGCCAGCCTCTCGGGCTATGGCTACACCTTC. Translated, it gives CASLSGYGYTF.

Note on this clone: A far larger clone is off by one base, so a read error is likely. The rearrangement links TRBV6-5 to TRBJ1-1; D call uncertain. The CDR3 covers 12 residues. V lost 4 bases and J lost 0, with 3 bases in between. Germline loops: CDR1 MNHEY, CDR2 SVGAGI. Written as DNA, the CDR3 is TGTGCCAGCAGTTCCGTGAACACTGAAGCTTTCTTT. Amino acid sequence: CASSSVNTEAFF.

The rearrangement joins TRBV18 to TRBJ1-5; 8 positions agree with TRBD1. With 4 bases clipped from V and 7 bases from J, the junction kept 9 bases outside the gene matches. The CDR3 is made up of 15 amino acids. The V gene's germline CDR1 is KGHSH and CDR2 LQKENI. CDR3 in DNA: TGTGCCAGCTCACTATATGACAGGGGCGGGCAGCCCCAGCATTTT. Protein product: CASSLYDRGGQPQHF. Full variable domain (rest looked up from reference TRBV18 and TRBJ1-5): NAGVMQNPRHLVRRRGQEARLRCSPMKGHSHVYWYRQLPEEGLKFMVYLQKENIIDESGMPKERFSAEFPKEGPSILRIQQVVRGDSAAYFCASSLYDRGGQPQHFGDGTRLSIL.

The chain couples TRBV6-5 to TRBJ1-5; D is unresolved. The CDR3 totals 15 residues. The ends were cut back, 6 bases at V and 1 base at J, with 13 bases in the middle. CDR1 is MNHEY, CDR2 SVGAGI, per germline. The CDR3: CASSHGVLSNQPQHF. The CDR3 coding sequence is TGTGCCAGCAGCCACGGAGTTCTCAGCAATCAGCCCCAGCATTTT.

The chain recombines TRBV5-4 with TRBJ2-6; TRBD1 might be the D (5 bases). The V and J ends lost 2 bases and 1 base respectively, with 7 bases between them. Per germline, CDR1 SGHNT and CDR2 YYREEE (reference sequence). The CDR3 is made up of 15 amino acids. The CDR3 region has the DNA TGTGCCAGCAGCTTTGACAGATCTGGGGCCAACGTCCTGACTTTC. It yields the protein CASSFDRSGANVLTF.

V is TRBV7-2 and J is TRBJ1-5, with 8 bases fitting TRBD1. Germline loops: CDR1 SGHTA, CDR2 FQGNSA. The J segment lost 4 bases and the V segment lost 1 base, leaving 0 bases of the junction unmatched. The CDR3 extends over 14 amino acids. CDR3 loop: CASSLGTGNQPQHF. The CDR3 DNA reads as TGTGCCAGCAGCTTAGGGACAGGGAATCAGCCCCAGCATTTT.

The CDR3 coding sequence is TGTGCCAGTAGTATTACAGCGTCTAATGAAAAACTGTTTTTT. Encoded protein: CASSITASNEKLFF. This chain uses TRBV19 with TRBJ1-4; D is ambiguous. Germline V gene sequence: CDR1 LNHDA, CDR2 SQIVND (reference sequence). The CDR3 loop spans 14 amino acids. The V end was cut by 3 bases, the J end by 3 bases, with 8 bases between.

This clone was recorded once. At one boundary the junction diverges from the germline segment, which might be a read error. The chain uses TRBV20-1 and TRBJ1-1; D is undetermined. Germline lookup yields CDR1 DFQATT and CDR2 SNEGSKA (reference sequence). The CDR3 is 13 residues long. The CDR3 loop is CSASLQPNTGAFF. CDR3 sequence (DNA): TGCAGTGCTAGTCTACAGCCGAACACTGGAGCTTTCTTT.

CDR3 nucleotide sequence: TGTGCCAGCAGTGAGGCTCGGCAGGGTGGATTCTATGGCTACACCTTC. It specifies CASSEARQGGFYGYTF. V usage is TRBV6-1 and J usage is TRBJ1-2, with a tentative D call TRBD1 (5 bases). This CDR3 has 16 residues. Between the trimmed V and J ends, which lost 3 bases and 4 bases, there was a span of 18 bases. Germline-derived CDR1 and CDR2 are MNHNS and SASEGT.

CDR3 sequence: CASSLSSGQETQYF. In nucleotides, the CDR3 is TGCGCCAGCAGCTTGTCAAGCGGACAAGAGACCCAGTACTTC. The gene calls are TRBV5-1 and TRBJ2-5; possible D gene TRBD2, 5 bases. Germline V gene data show CDR1 as SGHRS and CDR2 as YFSETQ. The CDR3 contains 14 residues. V was cut by 1 base and J by 2 bases, with 9 bases left in between.

The rearrangement uses TRBV27 and TRBJ2-3; TRBD2 matches 15 bases. The J segment lost 6 bases and the V segment lost 5 bases, leaving 6 bases of the junction unmatched. This CDR3 comprises 16 residues. Germline CDR1 MNHEY, CDR2 SMNVEV (reference sequence). As DNA, the CDR3 is TGTGCCAGCAGTCCCGAAGGACTAGCGGGGGGGGATACGCAGTATTTT. This sequence encodes CASSPEGLAGGDTQYF.

This clone has only one observation. This chain connects TRBV3-1 (or the pseudogene TRBV3-2) to TRBJ2-1, with D uncertain. Germline V gene sequence: CDR1 LGHDT, CDR2 YNNKEL (reference sequence). The CDR3 loop spans 17 amino acids. Trimming left V 0 bases short and J 7 bases short, with 19 bases between. The CDR3 DNA sequence: TGTGCCAGCAGCCAAGATAAATCCGGGTTAGGTTGGAATGAGCAGTTCTTC. Its translation is CASSQDKSGLGWNEQFF.

The chain recombines TRBV5-6 with TRBJ1-1; no clear D gene. V gave up 0 bases and J gave up 4 bases, with 7 bases separating them. Germline values: CDR1 SGHDT, CDR2 YYEEEE. The length of the CDR3 is 13 residues. Here the CDR3 DNA reads TGTGCCAGCAGCTTGGACCGGGGCACTGAAGCTTTCTTT. It translates to CASSLDRGTEAFF.

This chain joins TRBV21-1 and TRBJ2-1; the DNA was not compared with TRBD2, the D call given in the table. TRBV21-1 is marked as a pseudogene. The CDR3 totals 15 residues. The CDR3 nucleotides read TGTGCCAGCAGCAAAGTCGTGACTAGCGGGAATGAGCAGTTCTTC. Its protein is CASSKVVTSGNEQFF.

The rearrangement uses TRBV11-2 and TRBJ1-5, with D maybe TRBD1 (5 bases). The CDR3 sequence is 14 residues long. Germline CDR1 is SGHAT and CDR2 is FQNNGV. The ends were cut back, 0 bases at V and 8 bases at J, with 11 bases in the middle. The DNA for the CDR3 is TGTGCCAGCAGCTTAGACCCCACAGGAGAGCCCCAGCATTTT. It codes for CASSLDPTGEPQHF.

V gene TRBV6-4 combines with J gene TRBJ1-2, with 9 bases lining up with TRBD1. The length of the CDR3 is 15 residues. Germline values: CDR1 MRHNA, CDR2 SNTAGT. V was pared by 5 bases and J by 5 bases, with 9 bases of the junction left unmatched. CDR3 in amino acids: CASSPQGALKYGYTF. Here the CDR3 DNA reads TGTGCCAGCAGTCCACAGGGGGCTTTGAAGTATGGCTACACCTTC.